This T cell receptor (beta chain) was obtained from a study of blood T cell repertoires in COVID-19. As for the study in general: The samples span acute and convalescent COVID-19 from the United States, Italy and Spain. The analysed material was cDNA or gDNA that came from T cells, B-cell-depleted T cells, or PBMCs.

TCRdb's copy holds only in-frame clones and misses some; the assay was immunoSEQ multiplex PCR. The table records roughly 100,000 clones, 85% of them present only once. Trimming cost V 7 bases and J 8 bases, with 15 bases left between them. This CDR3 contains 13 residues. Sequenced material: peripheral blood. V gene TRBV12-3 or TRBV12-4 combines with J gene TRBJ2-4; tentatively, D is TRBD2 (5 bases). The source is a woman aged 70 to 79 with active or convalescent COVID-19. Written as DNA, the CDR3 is TGTGCCAGCAATGGCCTACGGGGTGACATTCAGTACTTC. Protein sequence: CASNGLRGDIQYF.